Below, 21 T cell receptor beta chains from the same sample are listed, as sequenced in a study of shared clonotypes between healthy human individuals. Only in-frame clones appear in the TCRdb table, and some are missing; sequencing was by immunoSEQ multiplex PCR. The sample has about 490,000 clones, roughly 78% seen once. Sequencing was carried out using PBMCs. The receptors come from a woman aged 40-49 years in good health. Some clones in this sample may be carry-over from other donors' samples.

V usage is TRBV2 and J usage is TRBJ2-7; possible D gene TRBD2, 6 bases. There are 12 residues in the CDR3. Between the trimmed V and J ends, which lost 4 bases and 5 bases, there was a span of 9 bases. Germline CDR1 and CDR2: SNHLY and FYNNEI. CDR3 residues: CASSAGAHEQYF. CDR3 nucleotides: TGTGCCAGCAGTGCGGGAGCCCACGAGCAGTACTTC. Using reference TRBV2 and TRBJ2-7 for the parts outside the CDR3, the full variable domain is EPEVTQTPSHQVTQMGQEVILRCVPISNHLYFYWYRQILGQKVEFLVSFYNNEISEKSEIFDDQFSVERPDGSNFTLKIRSTKLEDSAMYFCASSAGAHEQYFGPGTRLTVT.

The chain joins TRBV4-1 to TRBJ2-7; TRBD2 matches 10 bases. The CDR3 is 17 residues long. Germline trimming cut 2 bases from V and 2 bases from J; bases unmatched to any gene: 9. Germline values: CDR1 MGHRA, CDR2 YSYEKL. CDR3 residues: CASSQRLTSGRTYEQYF. The CDR3 DNA reads as TGCGCCAGCAGCCAACGACTGACTAGCGGGCGAACCTACGAGCAGTACTTC.

The V gene is TRBV19, the J gene TRBJ2-2; perhaps TRBD2 as D (6 bases). The CDR3 is made up of 16 amino acids. The germline CDR1 and CDR2 sequences are LNHDA and SQIVND (reference sequence). Trimming left V 5 bases short and J 3 bases short, with 16 bases between. CDR3 DNA: TGTGCCAGTAGTCCGCTCCTAGCGCTCGACACCGGGGAGCTGTTTTTT. As protein: CASSPLLALDTGELFF.

The chain joins TRBV4-2 to TRBJ2-7; 11 bases are shared with TRBD2. Trimming at V came to 0 bases and at J to 0 bases, leaving 1 base not matched to a gene. In germline, CDR1 is LGHNA, CDR2 YNFKEQ. The CDR3 length is 16 residues. The CDR3 DNA reads TGTGCCAGCAGCCAAGATCTAGCGGGGGGCTCCTACGAGCAGTACTTC. This encodes CASSQDLAGGSYEQYF.

The chain recombines TRBV28 with TRBJ2-1, with 9 bases aligning to TRBD2. The length of the CDR3 is 14 residues. V lost 2 bases to trimming and J lost 8 bases; unmatched junction nucleotides: 4. Germline loops: CDR1 MDHEN, CDR2 SYDVKM. CDR3 residues: CASSLAGGIYEQFF. The CDR3 nucleotides are TGTGCCAGCAGTTTAGCGGGAGGGATCTATGAGCAGTTCTTC.

The chain is built from TRBV5-4 and TRBJ2-1; maybe TRBD1 (5 bases). Trimming cost V 0 bases and J 5 bases, with 18 bases left between them. Per the germline V gene, CDR1 is SGHNT and CDR2 is YYREEE (reference sequence). CDR3 length: 17 amino acids. CDR3 region: CASSLGGPGMGNNEQFF. As DNA, the CDR3 is TGTGCCAGCAGCTTGGGTGGCCCAGGGATGGGTAACAATGAGCAGTTCTTC.

A single count supports this clone. The rearrangement joins TRBV9 to TRBJ2-1; 8 bases agree with TRBD2. CDR1 and CDR2 from the germline V gene are SGDLS and YYNGEE. Trimming cost V 4 bases and J 5 bases; bases outside gene matches: 8. This CDR3 spans 15 amino acids. CDR3 DNA: TGTGCCAGCAGCATCACTAGCGGACCTGACAATGAGCAGTTCTTC. Protein sequence: CASSITSGPDNEQFF.

In its sample, this clone was seen a few times. This rearrangement joins TRBV25-1 to TRBJ2-3; 9 positions agree with TRBD2. Germline CDR1 and CDR2: MGHDK and SYGVNS. This CDR3 is built from 16 residues. With V trimmed by 3 bases and J by 5 bases, 9 bases remained unmatched. This chain's CDR3 is CASSDEGREGRDTQYF. The CDR3 DNA reads as TGTGCCAGCAGTGACGAGGGGCGGGAGGGCCGAGATACGCAGTATTTT.

This clone was observed a few times. The chain joins TRBV30 to TRBJ1-2, with a tentative D call TRBD1 (5 bases). Germline V gene data show CDR1 as GTSNPN and CDR2 as SVGIG (reference sequence). The CDR3 runs to 13 residues. Trimming left V 0 bases short and J 6 bases short, with 11 bases between. CDR3 protein: CAWSVGGRNGYTF. CDR3 DNA sequence: TGTGCCTGGAGTGTTGGGGGGAGGAATGGCTACACCTTC. Variable domain in full (rest from reference TRBV30 and TRBJ1-2): SQTIHQWPATLVQPVGSPLSLECTVEGTSNPNLYWYRQAAGRGLQLLFYSVGIGQISSEVPQNLSASRPQDRQFILSSKKLLLSDSGFYLCAWSVGGRNGYTFGSGTRLTVV.

For the CDR3, the DNA is TGTGCCAGCTCACAAGGGACTATCCGAGACACAGATACGCAGTATTTT. Translating it yields CASSQGTIRDTDTQYF. The chain carries TRBV18 and TRBJ2-3; 7 bases align to TRBD2. CDR3 length equals 16 residues. V was clipped by 4 bases and J by 2 bases; unmatched bases: 9. Germline V gene data show CDR1 as KGHSH and CDR2 as LQKENI.

The chain links TRBV4-1 to TRBJ1-1; D unclear. Trimming removed 4 bases from V and 1 base from J, with 7 bases in between. The CDR3 runs 13 residues. Looked up from germline, CDR1 is MGHRA and CDR2 is YSYEKL. CDR3 coding DNA: TGCGCCAGCAGCCCCCCGGGGAACACTGAAGCTTTCTTT. This gives the protein CASSPPGNTEAFF.

The chain links TRBV7-6 to TRBJ1-3, with 10 bases that match TRBD1. The CDR3 consists of 15 residues. CDR1 SGHVS and CDR2 FNYEAQ come from the germline V gene. V lost 2 bases to trimming and J lost 6 bases; unmatched junction nucleotides: 4. DNA for the CDR3: TGTGCCAGCAGCTTATCCGGGACAGGGGTAAACACCATATATTTT. Protein product: CASSLSGTGVNTIYF.

The chain links TRBV30 to TRBJ2-5; D could derive from TRBD1 or TRBD2 (5 bases each). Trimming left V 1 base short and J 2 bases short, with 8 bases between. The germline gives CDR1 GTSNPN, CDR2 SVGIG (reference sequence). The CDR3 spans 13 residues. The CDR3 loop reads CAWSAGTQETQYF. The CDR3 DNA follows: TGTGCCTGGAGTGCAGGGACGCAAGAGACCCAGTACTTC. The full variable domain, with the rest looked up from reference TRBV30 and TRBJ2-5, is SQTIHQWPATLVQPVGSPLSLECTVEGTSNPNLYWYRQAAGRGLQLLFYSVGIGQISSEVPQNLSASRPQDRQFILSSKKLLLSDSGFYLCAWSAGTQETQYFGPGTRLLVL.

The chain joins TRBV7-9 to TRBJ2-3; 10 bases are shared with TRBD1. The CDR3 loop spans 17 amino acids. CDR1 and CDR2 from the germline V gene are SEHNR and FQNEAQ (reference sequence). With V trimmed by 3 bases and J by 4 bases, 10 bases remained unmatched. Here the CDR3 DNA reads TGTGCCAGCAGCTTTAACCCTCCCGGGACAGGGGCAGATACGCAGTATTTT. Its translation: CASSFNPPGTGADTQYF.

The chain carries TRBV5-1 and TRBJ1-1; possible D gene TRBD1, 5 bases. V lost 0 bases and J 1 base, leaving 10 bases between the germline ends. CDR1 is SGHRS and CDR2 is YFSETQ in the germline V gene. The CDR3 covers 15 residues. Here the CDR3 reads CASSLDAGRNTEAFF. DNA for the CDR3: TGCGCCAGCAGCTTGGATGCAGGGCGGAACACTGAAGCTTTCTTT.

This chain links TRBV10-3 with TRBJ2-1, with TRBD2 matching over 7 bases. Germline CDR1 is ENHRY and CDR2 is SYGVKD. This CDR3 is 14 amino acids long. Trimming took 8 bases from V and 4 from J; bases not matched to a gene: 8. The CDR3 loop reads CAIGEGDGYNEQFF. CDR3 bases: TGTGCCATCGGGGAGGGAGACGGTTACAATGAGCAGTTCTTC.

This chain joins TRBV19 and TRBJ2-7; TRBD2 matches 11 bases. The CDR3 has 17 amino acids. Germline assignment: CDR1 LNHDA and CDR2 SQIVND (reference sequence). J gave up 5 bases and V 6 bases, and 15 bases lay outside the gene matches. The CDR3 is CASSPVSLAGGFHEQYF. For the CDR3, the DNA is TGTGCCAGTAGCCCCGTTTCGCTAGCGGGAGGTTTTCACGAGCAGTACTTC.

In nucleotides, the CDR3 is TGTGCCAGCAGTTCGTGGTCTGGCGGTCGCCTCCGAGATACGCAGTATTTT. Its translation: CASSSWSGGRLRDTQYF. The chain couples TRBV27 to TRBJ2-3; D gene uncertain. Trimming stripped 4 bases from V and 5 bases from J, with 22 bases between. This CDR3 region has 17 residues. Germline V gene sequence: CDR1 MNHEY, CDR2 SMNVEV (reference sequence).

The CDR3 reads CASIPGWGANTGELFF. The DNA for the CDR3 is TGTGCCAGTATTCCCGGGTGGGGCGCGAACACCGGGGAGCTGTTTTTT. The chain recombines TRBV19 with TRBJ2-2; D is perhaps TRBD1 (5 bases). Trimming took 7 bases from V and 0 from J, leaving 15 bases between them. The CDR3 is 16 amino acids. The germline gives CDR1 LNHDA, CDR2 SQIVND (reference sequence).

The J gene is TRBJ2-3, the V gene TRBV6-1; no reliable D call. Trimming cost V 8 bases and J 3 bases, with 9 bases left between them. Germline values: CDR1 MNHNS, CDR2 SASEGT. The length of the CDR3 is 12 residues. This chain's CDR3 is CASPLSTDTQYF. The CDR3 region has the DNA TGTGCCAGCCCCCTTAGTACAGATACGCAGTATTTT.

The chain recombines TRBV28 with TRBJ2-7, with 12 bases identical to TRBD1. The CDR3 consists of 14 residues. Per germline, CDR1 MDHEN and CDR2 SYDVKM. After removal of 6 bases from V and 4 bases from J, the junction contained 4 bases not matched to a gene. The CDR3 bases are TGTGCCAGCAGCGGGACAGGGGGCTGGTACGAGCAGTACTTC. It is translated as CASSGTGGWYEQYF.